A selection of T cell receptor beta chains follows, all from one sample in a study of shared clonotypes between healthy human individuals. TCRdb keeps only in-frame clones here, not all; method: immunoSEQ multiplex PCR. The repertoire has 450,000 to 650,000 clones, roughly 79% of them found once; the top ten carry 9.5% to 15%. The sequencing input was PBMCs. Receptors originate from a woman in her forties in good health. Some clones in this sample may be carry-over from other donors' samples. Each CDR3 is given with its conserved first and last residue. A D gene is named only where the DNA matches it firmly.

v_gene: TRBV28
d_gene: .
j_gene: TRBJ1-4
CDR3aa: CASSSPGATNEKLFF

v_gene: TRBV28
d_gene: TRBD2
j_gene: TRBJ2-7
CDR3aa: CASSDTLGLAGGPSPYEQYF

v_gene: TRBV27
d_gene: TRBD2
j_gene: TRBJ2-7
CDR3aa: CASSLGTSYEQYF

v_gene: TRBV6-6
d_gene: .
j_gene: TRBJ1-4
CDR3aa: CAASGGNEKLFF

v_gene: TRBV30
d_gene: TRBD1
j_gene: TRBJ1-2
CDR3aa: CAWSERQGLGYTF

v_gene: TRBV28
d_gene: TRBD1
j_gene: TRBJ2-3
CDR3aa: CASSYRGSQYF

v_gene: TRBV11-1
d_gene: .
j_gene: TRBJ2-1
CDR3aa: CASSLGRVNEQFF

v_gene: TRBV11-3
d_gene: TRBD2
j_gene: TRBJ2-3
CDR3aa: CASSSSSGRASDTQYF

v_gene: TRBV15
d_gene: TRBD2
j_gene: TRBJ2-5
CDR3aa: CATSTLAGEQETQYF

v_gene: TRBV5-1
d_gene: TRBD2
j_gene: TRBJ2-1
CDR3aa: CASSLDAGAYNEQFF

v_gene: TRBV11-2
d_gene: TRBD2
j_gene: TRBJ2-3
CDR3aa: CASSNLLSGRAADTQYF

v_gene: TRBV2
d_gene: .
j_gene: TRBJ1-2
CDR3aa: CASSELGAIYGYTF

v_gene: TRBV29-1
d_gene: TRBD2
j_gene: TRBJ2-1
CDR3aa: CSVEGTSGVLYNEQFF

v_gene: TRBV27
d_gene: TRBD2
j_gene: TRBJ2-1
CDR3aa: CASSPAGVGGYEQFF

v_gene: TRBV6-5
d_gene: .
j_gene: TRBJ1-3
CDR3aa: CASSYSRQSSGNTIYF

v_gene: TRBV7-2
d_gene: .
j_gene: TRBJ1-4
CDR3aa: CASSPRWGVGEKLFF

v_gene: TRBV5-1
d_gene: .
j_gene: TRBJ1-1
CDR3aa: CASSLGQRNTEAFF

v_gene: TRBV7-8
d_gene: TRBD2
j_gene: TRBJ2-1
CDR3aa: CASSPRSSGDSSYNEQFF

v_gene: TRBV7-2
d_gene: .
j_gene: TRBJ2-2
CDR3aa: CASSYYRDTGELFF

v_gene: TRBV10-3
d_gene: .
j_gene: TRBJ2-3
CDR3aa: CAISAPGTDTQYF

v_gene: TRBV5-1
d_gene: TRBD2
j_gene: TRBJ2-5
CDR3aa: CASSEGLASETQYF

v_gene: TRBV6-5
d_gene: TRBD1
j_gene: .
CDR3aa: CASSRDRFDGAEQYF

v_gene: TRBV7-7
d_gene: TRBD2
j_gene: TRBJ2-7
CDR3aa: CASSAGTSGTYEQYF

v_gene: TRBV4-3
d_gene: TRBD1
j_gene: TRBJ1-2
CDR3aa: CASSPRQGHGYTF

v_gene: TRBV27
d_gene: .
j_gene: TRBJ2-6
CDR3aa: CASSFRVSGANVLTF

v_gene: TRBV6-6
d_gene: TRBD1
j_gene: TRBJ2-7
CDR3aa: CASSYRDREYEQYF

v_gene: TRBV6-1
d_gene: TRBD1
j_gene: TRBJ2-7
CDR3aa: CASSEFRQGLYEQYF

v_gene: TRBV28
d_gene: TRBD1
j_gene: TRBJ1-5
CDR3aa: CASSSSISRGLPRFYSNQPQHF

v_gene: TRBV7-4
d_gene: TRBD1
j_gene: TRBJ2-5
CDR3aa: CASSLAQGAVLQETQYF

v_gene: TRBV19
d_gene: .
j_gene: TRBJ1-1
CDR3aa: CASSLGAREAEAFF

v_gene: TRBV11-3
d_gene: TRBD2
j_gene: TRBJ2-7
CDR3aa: CASSQAGLAGSEQYF

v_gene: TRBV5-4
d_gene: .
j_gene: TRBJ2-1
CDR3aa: CASSFFTARDNEQFF

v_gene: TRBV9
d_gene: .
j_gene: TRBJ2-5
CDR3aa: CASSVAPGYETQYF

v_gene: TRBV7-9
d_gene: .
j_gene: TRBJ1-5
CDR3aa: CASSLGRGEGQPQHF

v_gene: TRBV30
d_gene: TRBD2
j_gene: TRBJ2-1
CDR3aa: CAWSPLADEQFF

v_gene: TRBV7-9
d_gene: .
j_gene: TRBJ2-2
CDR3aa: CASSLRATEEELFF

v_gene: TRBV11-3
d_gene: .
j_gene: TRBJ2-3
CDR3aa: CASSPRPDSASQYF

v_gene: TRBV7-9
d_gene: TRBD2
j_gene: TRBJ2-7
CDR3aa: CASSLAGEGEQYF

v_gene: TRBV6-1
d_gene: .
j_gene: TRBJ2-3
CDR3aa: CASRRGLDKRATQYF

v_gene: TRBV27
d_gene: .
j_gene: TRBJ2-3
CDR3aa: CASSFARTDTQYF

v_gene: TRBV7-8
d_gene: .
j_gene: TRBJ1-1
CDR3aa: CASKYLDTEAFF

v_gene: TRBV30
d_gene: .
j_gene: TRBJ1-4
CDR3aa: CAWSVLRARGEKLFF

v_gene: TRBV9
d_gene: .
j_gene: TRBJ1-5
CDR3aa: CASGLGLNQPQHF

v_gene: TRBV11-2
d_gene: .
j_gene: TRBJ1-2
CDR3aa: CASSPRGGYGYTF

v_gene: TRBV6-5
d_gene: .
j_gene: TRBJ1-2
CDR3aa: CASSYSIDRAYGYTF

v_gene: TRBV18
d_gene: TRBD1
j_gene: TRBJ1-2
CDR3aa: CASSPVDRAFGGYTF

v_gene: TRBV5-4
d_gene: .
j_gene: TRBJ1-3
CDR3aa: CASSPGGRKGNTIYF

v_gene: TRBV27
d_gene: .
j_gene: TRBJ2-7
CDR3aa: CASSFVRGTFSYEQYF

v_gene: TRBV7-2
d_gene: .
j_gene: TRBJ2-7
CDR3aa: CASSLPASYEQYF

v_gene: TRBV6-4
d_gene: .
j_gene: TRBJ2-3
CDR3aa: CASSDSAGSGADTQYF